Listed below are T cell receptor beta chains from one sample, sequenced in a study of blood T cell repertoires in COVID-19. Using immunoSEQ multiplex PCR, the repertoire was profiled, and TCRdb retains in-frame clones only, with some absent. The top ten hold roughly 0.84% of the sample, which has 450,000 or so clones, about 88% seen once. Material for sequencing was peripheral blood. The source of these receptors is a man aged 18 to 30 with COVID-19, enrolled during active disease. Each CDR3 is given without its conserved first and last residue. Fields, in order: V gene, J gene, clone size, CDR3 protein. The size entry is marked missing in some rows and otherwise reads once, few, many or a size class.

TRBV4-1	TRBJ2-2	.	ASSQVAPWTSGILELF
TRBV2	TRBJ1-1	.	ASRPSPNTEAF
TRBV25-1	TRBJ1-5	.	ASSPTGGRDNSNQPQH
TRBV4-1	TRBJ1-1	.	ASSRGQGTMNTEAF
TRBV7-8	TRBJ1-6	.	ASSSEGRLVSPLH
TRBV4-1	TRBJ2-2	.	ASMGALGTALTGELF
TRBV30	TRBJ2-5	.	AWSVLRLAGGQETQY
TRBV19	TRBJ2-1	.	ASSITYNGIYNEQF
TRBV7-2	TRBJ2-5	once	ASVAGASETQY
TRBV20-1	TRBJ1-1	.	SVPGQGGF
TRBV7-6	TRBJ2-5	.	ASSLGHGGGQETQY
TRBV29-1	TRBJ2-5	.	SVGTSGSRETQY
TRBV5-1	TRBJ2-3	.	ASSLGTREDRDTQY
TRBV7-9	TRBJ1-2	.	ASSSRTGPYGYT
TRBV12-3/TRBV12-4	TRBJ2-3	.	ASSSPNTDTQY
TRBV7-2	TRBJ1-2	.	ASSLGAGGSGYGYT
TRBV9	TRBJ2-5	once	ASSPRGQETQY